This entry lists 10 T cell receptor beta chains sequenced from one sample in a study of graft-versus-host responses after intestinal transplantation. Measured with immunoSEQ multiplex PCR; TCRdb has only the in-frame clones, and not every one. Of over 15,000 clones listed, 35% to 40% are singletons. The sample consisted of alloreactive CD4+ T cells from a mixed lymphocyte reaction culture, taken before transplantation. Stated subset: CFSE-low proliferating T cells sorted from roughly 6-day pre-transplant mixed lymphocyte reaction (GvH or HvG direction). These receptors were collected from a human patient who was an organ donor for intestinal transplantation.

The genes are TRBV6-6 and TRBJ1-1, with 10 bases lining up with TRBD1. This CDR3 is built from 11 residues. With 7 bases clipped from V and 11 bases from J, the junction kept 4 bases outside the gene matches. Germline V lookup: CDR1 MNHNY, CDR2 SVGAGI (reference sequence). The CDR3 is CASKRGQGAFF. In DNA form, the CDR3 reads TGTGCCAGCAAGAGGGGACAGGGGGCTTTCTTT.

This chain links TRBV7-7 with TRBJ2-7; 8 nucleotides align to TRBD1. Trimming cost V 5 bases and J 5 bases; bases outside gene matches: 5. Germline lookup yields CDR1 SSHAT and CDR2 FNYEAQ (reference sequence). The CDR3 covers 13 residues. In DNA, the CDR3 is TGTGCCAGCAGCCCCGACAGGGGCCACGAGCAGTACTTC. This translates into CASSPDRGHEQYF.

The chain has TRBV6-1 and TRBJ1-2; possible D gene TRBD1, 6 bases. Germline V gives CDR1 MNHNS, CDR2 SASEGT. The CDR3 consists of 14 residues. Trimming cost V 5 bases and J 0 bases, with 10 bases left between them. The CDR3 is CASSLQGSNYGYTF. The CDR3 DNA is TGTGCCAGCAGTTTACAGGGCTCTAACTATGGCTACACCTTC.

This clone appeared once. This chain uses TRBV9 with TRBJ2-3; 8 nucleotides align to TRBD1. The CDR3 is 15 residues long. The trim removed 2 bases at V and 2 bases at J, leaving 4 bases unmatched. Looked up from germline, CDR1 is SGDLS and CDR2 is YYNGEE. The CDR3 nucleotides are TGTGCCAGCAGCGTCGAGGACAGGGACACAGATACGCAGTATTTT. This encodes CASSVEDRDTDTQYF.

This chain joins TRBV6-5 and TRBJ2-3; 12 nucleotides line up with TRBD2. The CDR3 totals 15 residues. V lost 5 bases, J lost 5 bases, and 5 bases stayed unmatched. Germline V lookup: CDR1 MNHEY, CDR2 SVGAGI. CDR3 loop: CASSRLAGAGDTQYF. The CDR3 DNA reads as TGTGCCAGCAGTAGACTAGCGGGAGCGGGAGATACGCAGTATTTT.

The chain uses TRBV6-5 and TRBJ2-3; 7 nucleotides align to TRBD1. Germline V gene lookup returns CDR1 MNHEY and CDR2 SVGAGI. Germline trimming cut 6 bases from V and 6 bases from J; bases unmatched to any gene: 6. The CDR3 spans 13 residues. The CDR3 loop is CASRRQGTDTQYF. The DNA for the CDR3 is TGTGCCAGCAGGAGACAGGGTACCGATACGCAGTATTTT.

This clone was seen a few times. The chain is built from TRBV15 and TRBJ2-3; 8 nucleotides agree with TRBD2. With V trimmed by 1 base and J by 8 bases, 11 bases remained unmatched. The germline CDR1 and CDR2 sequences are LNHNV and YYDKDF (reference sequence). The CDR3 length is 16 residues. CDR3 in DNA: TGTGCCACCAGCAGAGGGGGGTATGGTAGCGGGACTACGCAGTATTTT. This sequence encodes CATSRGGYGSGTTQYF.

The chain links TRBV5-4 to TRBJ2-7; D gene unclear. The CDR3 spans 13 residues. The V gene's germline CDR1 is SGHNT and CDR2 YYREEE (reference sequence). V was clipped by 0 bases and J by 2 bases, with 6 bases between them. This chain's CDR3 is CASSLGLTYEQYF. The DNA for the CDR3 is TGTGCCAGCAGCTTGGGCTTAACCTACGAGCAGTACTTC.

This clone is labeled as medium-sized (0.01 to 0.1%). This chain links TRBV2 with TRBJ2-2; 10 bases align to TRBD1. V lost 11 bases to trimming and J lost 8 bases; unmatched junction nucleotides: 8. Germline V gene data show CDR1 as SNHLY and CDR2 as FYNNEI. CDR3 size: 13 residues. The CDR3 nucleotides read TGTGCCGGCCGGGACAGGGGAGGTGGGGAGCTGTTTTTT. It encodes CAGRDRGGGELFF.

The rearrangement links TRBV19 to TRBJ2-2; 9 bases are a match to TRBD1. V lost 6 bases and J lost 6; bases outside the gene matches: 5. The CDR3 loop spans 14 amino acids. Germline V gene lookup returns CDR1 LNHDA and CDR2 SQIVND (reference sequence). In DNA, the CDR3 is TGTGCCAGTAGGCCGACAGGGGGGGCCGGGGAGCTGTTTTTT. It codes for CASRPTGGAGELFF.